This TCR beta chain was recovered during a study of blood T cell repertoires in COVID-19 (TCRdb year 2020). Regarding the complete study: Samples covering the acute and convalescent phases of COVID-19 were provided by collaborators in the United States, Italy and Spain. The prospective study material was composed of cDNA or gDNA derived from T cells, B-cell-depleted T cells, or PBMCs. The dataset comprised deeply sampled blood TCRbeta repertoires from subjects exposed to, actively infected with, or recovered from COVID-19. The repertoires were made available in a free public database intended to serve as a resource for research on the immune response to SARS-CoV-2. The samples were drawn from two sources: the first 160 participants of the ongoing ImmuneRACE study, and 950 to 1,500 subjects contributed by 6 global collaborators. Nearly every sample came with metadata listing a de-identified subject ID, COVID-19 status, age in years and sex. Where available, HLA class I and class II types were taken from metadata supplied by the sample provider and were not determined by assay-based typing.

The immunoSEQ Assay, a bias-controlled multiplex PCR, was used to amplify TCRbeta CDR3 regions from genomic DNA. The original methods were these. Nucleated cell counts per sample were estimated from amplification of reference gene primers within the assay. Sequence reads were collapsed and filtered to measure the absolute abundance of every unique TCRbeta CDR3 rearrangement. For each sample, productive Simpson clonality was calculated as the square root of Simpson's diversity index across productive rearrangements. TCRdb limited this immuneACCESS table to in-frame rearrangements with V and J called. A share of clones is missing; checked studies link under half to unresolved V genes, and the rest is unexplained. V, J and clone size were drawn from that table, and D and trimming were deduced from the DNA. Here the sample has over 200,000 clones; 83% occur a single time. Around 5.4% of the sample goes to the ten largest clones.

Whole blood was collected in K2EDTA tubes by collaborating institutions according to the institutions' own protocols. For TCRbeta analysis, collaborators shipped samples in one of three forms: frozen whole blood, isolated PBMCs, or DNA extracted from either of those sample types. About this clone: This receptor's antigen is unknown. No much larger clone exists at a distance of one base, and base qualities are not known.

V and J are truncated by 7 bases and 0 bases respectively, leaving an intervening sequence of 9 bases. CDR1 is given as SEHNR and CDR2 as FQNEAQ, both from the germline V gene (reference sequence). The CDR3 numbers 13 residues from cysteine through phenylalanine. Kept here is only the CDR3 DNA, which spans 39 bases and is read in frame from base 1. General conclusions and limits of the study: The quantity of clinical and demographic metadata differed by source and by participant and was supplied without curation.

The source of this sequence is a man older than 75 with acute or convalescent COVID-19. Rearrangement joined TRBV7-9 to TRBJ1-1, with the D segment identity uncertain. The specimen sequenced was peripheral blood. The nucleotide sequence reads as follows: TGTGCCAGCACTCGAGAGGTGAACACTGAAGCTTTCTTT. This is translated as CASTREVNTEAFF.